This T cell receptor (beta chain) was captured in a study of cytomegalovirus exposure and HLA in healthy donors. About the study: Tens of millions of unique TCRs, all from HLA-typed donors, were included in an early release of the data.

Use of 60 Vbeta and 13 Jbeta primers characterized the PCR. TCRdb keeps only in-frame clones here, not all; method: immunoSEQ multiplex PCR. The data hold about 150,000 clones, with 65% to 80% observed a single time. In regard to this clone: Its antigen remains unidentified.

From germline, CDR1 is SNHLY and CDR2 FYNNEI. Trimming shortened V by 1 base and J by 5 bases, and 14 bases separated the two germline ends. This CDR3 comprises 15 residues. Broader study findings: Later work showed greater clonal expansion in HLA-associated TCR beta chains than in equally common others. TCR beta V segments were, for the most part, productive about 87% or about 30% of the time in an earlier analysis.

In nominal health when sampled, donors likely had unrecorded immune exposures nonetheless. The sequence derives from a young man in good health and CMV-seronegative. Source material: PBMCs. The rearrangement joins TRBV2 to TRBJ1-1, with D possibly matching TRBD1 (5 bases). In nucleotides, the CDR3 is TGTGCCAGCAGTGAAGGGACCTCGGGGGAAACTGAAGCTTTCTTT. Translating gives CASSEGTSGETEAFF.